Below, 13 T cell receptor beta chains from the same sample are listed, as sequenced in a study of cytomegalovirus exposure and HLA in healthy donors. Libraries were prepared by immunoSEQ multiplex PCR; TCRdb keeps only in-frame clonotypes and omits some of them. The table lists just under 75,000 clones, around 94% of them singletons. The sample consisted of PBMCs. The receptors shown here come from a woman aged 18-30 years in good health and CMV-seropositive.

The CDR3 reads CASSAGGGRDTQYF. In DNA, the CDR3 is TGTGCCAGCAGCGCTGGGGGGGGCCGCGATACGCAGTATTTT. The V and J genes are TRBV7-2 and TRBJ2-3; maybe TRBD2 (7 bases). The CDR3 is made up of 14 amino acids. The V end was cut by 5 bases, the J end by 6 bases, with 15 bases between. From germline, CDR1 is SGHTA and CDR2 FQGNSA.

The J gene is TRBJ2-5, the V gene TRBV12-5, with D possibly being TRBD1 (6 bases). Trimming removed 0 bases from V and 1 base from J, with 12 bases in between. Germline CDR1 and CDR2: LGHNT and FRNRAP. CDR3 length: 16 residues. The CDR3, as DNA: TGTGCTAGTGGTTTGGTCCCTGGGGGCCCCCAAGAGACCCAGTACTTC. Translated: CASGLVPGGPQETQYF. Complete variable domain (other parts from reference TRBV12-5 and TRBJ2-5): DARVTQTPRHKVTEMGQEVTMRCQPILGHNTVFWYRQTMMQGLELLAYFRNRAPLDDSGMPKDRFSAEMPDATLATLKIQPSEPRDSAVYFCASGLVPGGPQETQYFGPGTRLLVL.

For the CDR3, the DNA is TGTGCCAGCAGCTTGGCCCGAGAGACCCAGTACTTC. Translating it yields CASSLARETQYF. V is TRBV5-4 and J is TRBJ2-5; D unclear. Trimming pared 0 bases from V and 4 bases from J, leaving 4 bases between. Germline V gene lookup returns CDR1 SGHNT and CDR2 YYREEE (reference sequence). The length of the CDR3 is 12 residues.

This chain uses TRBV7-9 with TRBJ1-1; no firm D call. Trimming took off 3 bases at V and 3 bases at J, with 14 bases between the two ends. Germline CDR1 SEHNR, CDR2 FQNEAQ (reference sequence). The CDR3 has 15 amino acids. In DNA form, the CDR3 reads TGTGCCAGCAGCTTTATCGTCGTACGGGACACTGAAGCTTTCTTT. It codes for CASSFIVVRDTEAFF. The whole variable domain, remainder taken from reference TRBV7-9 and TRBJ1-1, is DTGVSQNPRHKITKRGQNVTFRCDPISEHNRLYWYRQTLGQGPEFLTYFQNEAQLEKSRLLSDRFSAERPKGSFSTLEIQRTEQGDSAMYLCASSFIVVRDTEAFFGQGTRLTVV.

V is TRBV5-4 and J is TRBJ2-1; TRBD2 matches 7 bases. Germline trimming cut 4 bases from V and 5 bases from J; bases unmatched to any gene: 12. The CDR3 runs 16 residues. CDR1 and CDR2 from the germline V gene are SGHNT and YYREEE (reference sequence). CDR3 amino acids: CASSGPRRGSHNEQFF. DNA of the CDR3: TGTGCCAGCAGCGGTCCCCGGCGGGGGTCCCACAATGAGCAGTTCTTC.

In nucleotides, the CDR3 is TGTGCCAGCTCACCGCTCACCGGGACAGGGAACACTGAAGCTTTCTTT. Amino acids: CASSPLTGTGNTEAFF. The V and J genes are TRBV18 and TRBJ1-1; 8 bases are shared with TRBD1. Germline assignment: CDR1 KGHSH and CDR2 LQKENI. Trimming cost V 3 bases and J 1 base; bases outside gene matches: 7. There are 16 residues in the CDR3.

V and J are TRBV25-1 and TRBJ1-4, with D tentatively TRBD1 (6 bases). CDR3 length: 15 amino acids. The V end was cut by 5 bases, the J end by 7 bases, with 17 bases between. CDR1 is MGHDK and CDR2 is SYGVNS in the germline V gene. CDR3 DNA: TGTGCCAGCAGTTCTCAGGGGCTTATTGGTGAAAAACTGTTTTTT. Translated, it gives CASSSQGLIGEKLFF. Looking up the rest from reference TRBV25-1 and TRBJ1-4 gives the full variable domain: EADIYQTPRYLVIGTGKKITLECSQTMGHDKMYWYQQDPGMELHLIHYSYGVNSTEKGDLSSESTVSRIRTEHFPLTLESARPSHTSQYLCASSSQGLIGEKLFFGSGTQLSVL.

This sequence joins TRBV2 and TRBJ2-3, with 8 bases fitting TRBD2. This CDR3 spans 15 amino acids. The V gene's germline CDR1 is SNHLY and CDR2 FYNNEI. The V and J ends lost 4 bases and 2 bases, in that order; junction bases with no gene match: 5. The CDR3 protein is CASSVASGYTDTQYF. The CDR3 DNA reads TGTGCCAGCAGTGTGGCTAGCGGGTACACAGATACGCAGTATTTT.

This clone was picked up one time. The rearrangement uses TRBV6-1 and TRBJ2-5; D is perhaps TRBD1 (6 bases). Trimming pared 1 base from V and 4 bases from J, leaving 10 bases between. The CDR3 sequence is 14 residues long. Germline values: CDR1 MNHNS, CDR2 SASEGT. This CDR3 is CASSEGTALETQYF. The CDR3 DNA is TGTGCCAGCAGTGAAGGGACAGCCTTAGAGACCCAGTACTTC.

The V call is TRBV9, the J call TRBJ2-3, with 7 positions matching TRBD2. Germline CDR1 SGDLS, CDR2 YYNGEE. CDR3 size: 15 residues. V trimming: 0 bases; J trimming: 2 bases; junction bases outside the gene matches: 3. In DNA, the CDR3 is TGTGCCAGCAGCGTAGAAGCGGGGCCCACAGATACGCAGTATTTT. Amino acid sequence: CASSVEAGPTDTQYF.

The chain has TRBV6-5 and TRBJ2-5; D perhaps matches TRBD2 (6 bases). The CDR3 extends over 14 amino acids. CDR1 is MNHEY, CDR2 SVGAGI, per germline. Trimming stripped 6 bases from V and 4 bases from J, with 15 bases between. CDR3 sequence (DNA): TGTGCCAGCAGCCGGGACTCTGGAGGAGAGACCCAGTACTTC. This codes for CASSRDSGGETQYF.

This chain uses TRBV4-3 with TRBJ2-3; 8 bases line up with TRBD2. The CDR3 has 16 amino acids. Germline values: CDR1 LGHNA, CDR2 YSLEER. V dropped 2 bases and J dropped 4; count of bases not matched to a gene: 8. CDR3 nucleotide sequence: TGCGCCAGCAGCCAATCCTTTACGGGAGGGGCAGATACGCAGTATTTT. Translation gives CASSQSFTGGADTQYF.

This rearrangement joins TRBV19 to TRBJ1-3; D perhaps matches TRBD1 (5 bases). V lost 5 bases and J lost 0, with 8 bases in between. In germline, CDR1 is LNHDA, CDR2 SQIVND (reference sequence). This CDR3 is 14 amino acids long. The CDR3 region is CASSLGGSGNTIYF. CDR3 sequence (DNA): TGTGCCAGTAGTTTGGGGGGCTCTGGAAACACCATATATTTT. Variable domain in full (rest from reference TRBV19 and TRBJ1-3): DGGITQSPKYLFRKEGQNVTLSCEQNLNHDAMYWYRQDPGQGLRLIYYSQIVNDFQKGDIAEGYSVSREKKESFPLTVTSAQKNPTAFYLCASSLGGSGNTIYFGEGSWLTVV.